This T cell receptor beta chain came from a study of T-cell reconstitution after alpha-beta-depleted transplantation in children. Study-level findings and limits: Newly generated T cells supplied most T-cell counts and diversity one year post-transplant. In patients about two months after transplant, alpha-beta T cells reportedly arose from several hundred expanded graft clones. At day 60, the high TCRbeta diversity found in some patients originated from recipient T cells and thymic progenitors that had survived.

Unique molecular identifiers were incorporated when the TCRbeta library was constructed. TCRdb recomputed calls from the PCR reads with MiXCR, one row per CDR3 protein. The sample gives approximately 97,000 distinct CDR3 sequences, approximately 6% of which show up once; 6.1% is in the top ten. Many counts were recorded for this clonotype. Its matching antigen is unknown. The source is a female patient aged 2 to 10 who had a stem cell transplant for Fanconi anemia, so the T cells may come from the graft donor. The sequencing here drew on PBMCs, mostly from graft donor cells, taken 60 days after TCRalphabeta/CD19-depleted stem cell transplant.

This CDR3 is CASSRLAGGPGTDTQYF. In nucleotides, the CDR3 is TGTGCCAGCTCAAGACTAGCGGGAGGGCCTGGCACAGATACGCAGTATTTT. This chain joins TRBV18 and TRBJ2-3; 14 bases agree with TRBD2. The CDR3 sequence is 17 residues long. Trimming removed 5 bases from V and 1 base from J; junction bases left unmatched: 5. Germline assignment: CDR1 KGHSH and CDR2 LQKENI.